The 13 T cell receptor beta chains below were found in one sample sequenced in a study of blood T cell repertoires in COVID-19. Only in-frame clones appear in the TCRdb table, and some are missing; sequencing was by immunoSEQ multiplex PCR. Among approximately 410,000 clones listed, 86% were seen once. Sequencing input: peripheral blood. The receptors were gathered from a woman aged 25-40 years with active or convalescent COVID-19.

V usage is TRBV3-1 (or the pseudogene TRBV3-2) and J usage is TRBJ1-3, with D unclear. CDR1 is LGHDT and CDR2 is YNNKEL in the germline V gene (reference sequence). The germline V and J ends were trimmed by 3 bases and 3 bases, with 9 bases remaining between them. CDR3 size: 14 residues. The CDR3 DNA reads TGTGCCAGCAGCCAGAACCCCAGTGGAAACACCATATATTTT. It specifies CASSQNPSGNTIYF.

The rearrangement joins TRBV28 to TRBJ2-1, with TRBD2 identical over 8 bases. CDR3 length: 15 amino acids. V trimming: 6 bases; J trimming: 5 bases; junction bases outside the gene matches: 9. The germline gives CDR1 MDHEN, CDR2 SYDVKM. CDR3 sequence reads: CASRVPGGTHNEQFF. In DNA form, the CDR3 reads TGTGCCAGCAGGGTTCCGGGGGGGACCCACAATGAGCAGTTCTTC.

This clone was seen just once. The chain has TRBV4-1 and TRBJ2-2; D possibly corresponds to TRBD2 (6 bases). Germline lookup yields CDR1 MGHRA and CDR2 YSYEKL. V gave up 0 bases and J gave up 4 bases, with 9 bases separating them. The CDR3 runs to 15 residues. This CDR3 reads CASSQELAVTGELFF. The CDR3 DNA is TGCGCCAGCAGCCAAGAACTAGCAGTCACCGGGGAGCTGTTTTTT.

The chain couples TRBV27 to TRBJ1-1; D remains ambiguous. Germline V gives CDR1 MNHEY, CDR2 SMNVEV (reference sequence). Trimming shortened V by 9 bases and J by 3 bases, and 14 bases separated the two germline ends. The CDR3 has 13 residues. CDR3 amino acids: CASWAMMDTEAFF. The CDR3 nucleotides read TGTGCCAGTTGGGCGATGATGGACACTGAAGCTTTCTTT.

The chain employs TRBV19 and TRBJ2-4, with D tentatively TRBD2 (6 bases). Germline assignment: CDR1 LNHDA and CDR2 SQIVND (reference sequence). Trimming pared 5 bases from V and 0 bases from J, leaving 20 bases between. There are 18 residues in the CDR3. CDR3 DNA: TGTGCCAGTAGTCCAGGGTTCGGGACTGGGGGAGCCAAAAACATTCAGTACTTC. As protein: CASSPGFGTGGAKNIQYF.

V is TRBV5-1 and J is TRBJ2-7; 7 nucleotides align to TRBD1. CDR3 length: 15 residues. In germline, CDR1 is SGHRS, CDR2 YFSETQ. J gave up 0 bases and V 1 base, and 4 bases lay outside the gene matches. The CDR3 is CASSLTGDGSYEQYF. The CDR3 bases are TGCGCCAGCAGCTTGACAGGGGATGGCTCCTACGAGCAGTACTTC.

The chain carries TRBV7-2 and TRBJ2-4; tentative D call: TRBD2 (6 bases). The CDR3 is 14 amino acids. Germline V lookup: CDR1 SGHTA, CDR2 FQGNSA. The ends were cut back, 4 bases at V and 8 bases at J, with 15 bases in the middle. The CDR3 protein is CASSSGTSRDIQYF. In nucleotides, the CDR3 is TGTGCCAGCAGCTCTGGGACTTCAAGGGACATTCAGTACTTC. The entire variable domain, with the rest obtained from reference TRBV7-2 and TRBJ2-4, is as follows: GAGVSQSPSNKVTEKGKDVELRCDPISGHTALYWYRQSLGQGLEFLIYFQGNSAPDKSGLPSDRFSAERTGGSVSTLTIQRTQQEDSAVYLCASSSGTSRDIQYFGAGTRLSVL.

CDR3 coding DNA: TGTGCCAGCAGCTTAGCAGAACAGGGTGGGGAGACCCAGTACTTC. Its translation: CASSLAEQGGETQYF. The gene calls are TRBV7-7 and TRBJ2-5; tentatively, D is TRBD1 (6 bases). The CDR3 has 15 residues. The V and J ends lost 0 bases and 5 bases respectively, with 13 bases between them. Germline loops: CDR1 SSHAT, CDR2 FNYEAQ (reference sequence).

Concerning this clone itself: It is unclear where the CDR3 begins or ends on the DNA, so no DNA is shown, and the CDR3 is as TCRdb lists it. The chain carries TRBV9 and TRBJ1-1; TRBD1, the table's D call, was not compared with the DNA. A total of 16 residues make up the CDR3, ends included. In germline, CDR1 is SGDLS, CDR2 YYNGEE. CDR3 sequence reads: CASRLSGQGANTEAFF.

The CDR3 nucleotides are TGTGCCAGCAGCGCCGGGACAGGGGGCTGGGAGACCCAGTACTTC. Its translation is CASSAGTGGWETQYF. The chain employs TRBV9 and TRBJ2-5; 12 bases agree with TRBD1. The length of the CDR3 is 15 residues. Germline V gene lookup returns CDR1 SGDLS and CDR2 YYNGEE. Trimming removed 3 bases from V and 5 bases from J; junction bases left unmatched: 5.

This chain joins TRBV3-1 (or the pseudogene TRBV3-2) and TRBJ2-2; 14 bases map to TRBD2. Germline CDR1 and CDR2: LGHDT and YNNKEL (reference sequence). J gave up 8 bases and V 4 bases, and 6 bases lay outside the gene matches. CDR3 length: 16 residues. CDR3: CASSPGTSGRRGELFF. The CDR3 region has the DNA TGTGCCAGCAGCCCCGGGACTAGCGGGAGAAGGGGGGAGCTGTTTTTT.

In this sample, this clone turned up a few times. The V call is TRBV11-3, the J call TRBJ2-1; a possible D gene is TRBD2 (5 bases). Trimming shortened V by 2 bases and J by 9 bases, and 8 bases separated the two germline ends. The CDR3 runs 12 residues. Germline V gene lookup returns CDR1 SGHNT and CDR2 YENEEA. In DNA form, the CDR3 reads TGTGCCAGCAGCTTATCCAGCGGTGAGCAGTTCTTC. As protein: CASSLSSGEQFF.

This clone was detected ten times or more. The chain has TRBV6-5 and TRBJ1-2, with 7 positions matching TRBD1. In germline, CDR1 is MNHEY, CDR2 SVGAGI. V shed 5 bases and J 5 bases; nucleotides not matched to a gene: 5. This CDR3 region has 13 residues. The CDR3 loop is CASSPGGGYGYTF. CDR3 coding DNA: TGTGCCAGCAGTCCAGGGGGAGGATATGGCTACACCTTC.